Below, 19 T cell receptor beta chains from the same sample are listed, as sequenced in a study of PD-1 blockade in classical Hodgkin lymphoma. Following autologous stem cell transplantation, relapse occurred in every patient, and exposure to brentuximab vedotin varied. The protocol was immunoSEQ multiplex PCR, while the TCRdb copy is restricted to in-frame clones and leaves out a portion. The sample has under 95,000 clones, just over 90% seen once; the top ten hold roughly 8%. The input for sequencing was peripheral blood mononuclear cells (PBMCs), taken at baseline. Receptors were obtained from a human donor with classical Hodgkin lymphoma.

The gene calls are TRBV7-3 and TRBJ2-2; D gene ambiguous. CDR1 is SGHTA, CDR2 FQGTGA, per germline. The CDR3 has 15 residues. With 1 base removed from V and 0 bases from J, the gap between germline ends came to 6 bases. CDR3 nucleotide sequence: TGTGCCAGCAGCTTAATACCCGCGAACACCGGGGAGCTGTTTTTT. It codes for CASSLIPANTGELFF.

This clone was observed a single time. The chain recombines TRBV27 with TRBJ2-7, with TRBD1 matching 7 bases. The CDR3 is made up of 17 amino acids. V trimming: 4 bases; J trimming: 1 base; junction bases outside the gene matches: 13. Germline V gives CDR1 MNHEY, CDR2 SMNVEV (reference sequence). CDR3 DNA sequence: TGTGCCAGCAGTTCCCCCTCCGCCGGGACAGAGTCCTACGAGCAGTACTTC. Translating gives CASSSPSAGTESYEQYF.

V gene TRBV29-1 combines with J gene TRBJ2-3; perhaps D is TRBD1 or TRBD2 (5 bases each). The CDR3 sequence is 13 residues long. Per the germline V gene, CDR1 is SQVTM and CDR2 is ANQGSEA. Trimming cost V 7 bases and J 8 bases, with 19 bases left between them. Here the CDR3 DNA reads TGCAGCGCGCCAGACGGGGCCGAAGGTACGCAGTATTTT. This encodes CSAPDGAEGTQYF.

This chain joins TRBV27 and TRBJ2-1; 7 bases are shared with TRBD2. Germline V gene lookup returns CDR1 MNHEY and CDR2 SMNVEV (reference sequence). J was trimmed by 3 bases and V by 4 bases; bases with no gene match: 12. This CDR3 contains 17 residues. CDR3 protein: CASSSYGGTTSYNEQFF. The CDR3 region has the DNA TGTGCCAGCAGTTCCTATGGGGGGACTACTAGCTACAATGAGCAGTTCTTC.

The J gene is TRBJ2-2, the V gene TRBV27; D not resolved. Germline V lookup: CDR1 MNHEY, CDR2 SMNVEV (reference sequence). V shed 3 bases and J shed 5 bases, with 13 bases lying between them. CDR3 size: 15 residues. CDR3 amino acids: CASSFQSAMTGELFF. The CDR3 nucleotides are TGTGCCAGCAGTTTCCAGTCGGCGATGACCGGGGAGCTGTTTTTT.

This clone was recorded once. The CDR3 nucleotides read TGTGCCAGCACCCCTTGGGCGGTTAGCTCCTACAATGAGCAGTTCTTC. Its translation is CASTPWAVSSYNEQFF. The V and J genes are TRBV27 and TRBJ2-1; no firm D call. Germline loops: CDR1 MNHEY, CDR2 SMNVEV (reference sequence). This CDR3 spans 16 amino acids. V lost 7 bases to trimming and J lost 0 bases, with 16 bases between them.

In this sample, this clone turned up a few times. This sequence joins TRBV25-1 and TRBJ2-7; D may be TRBD2 (5 bases). This CDR3 contains 14 residues. Germline assignment: CDR1 MGHDK and CDR2 SYGVNS. V lost 4 bases, J lost 2 bases, and 12 bases lay in between. The CDR3 loop is CASSVGSGAYEQYF. CDR3 coding DNA: TGTGCCAGCAGTGTTGGCAGCGGAGCCTACGAGCAGTACTTC.

The chain links TRBV7-9 to TRBJ2-7; TRBD2 might be the D (6 bases). The V end lost 5 bases, the J end lost 1 base, and 12 bases lay between the germline ends. The CDR3 has 14 residues. Germline CDR1 is SEHNR and CDR2 is FQNEAQ (reference sequence). Here the CDR3 reads CASSAAGLSYEQYF. CDR3 DNA sequence: TGTGCCAGCAGCGCCGCGGGGTTGTCCTACGAGCAGTACTTC.

The chain employs TRBV5-8 and TRBJ1-5, with a possible D match to TRBD1 (5 bases). V was clipped by 5 bases and J by 4 bases, with 22 bases between them. The germline gives CDR1 SGHTS, CDR2 YDEGEE. The CDR3 covers 17 residues. This chain's CDR3 is CASSLRVSQGGNQPQHF. The CDR3 nucleotides are TGTGCCAGCAGTCTGAGGGTGAGCCAGGGCGGGAATCAGCCCCAGCATTTT.

This chain connects TRBV30 to TRBJ2-1; TRBD1 aligns across 7 bases. CDR1 GTSNPN and CDR2 SVGIG come from the germline V gene (reference sequence). The length of the CDR3 is 14 residues. Germline trimming cut 2 bases from V and 3 bases from J; bases unmatched to any gene: 4. This CDR3 reads CAWSRGGIYNEQFF. The CDR3 nucleotides read TGTGCCTGGAGTCGAGGGGGCATCTACAATGAGCAGTTCTTC.

The gene calls are TRBV19 and TRBJ2-3; D tentatively reads TRBD1 or TRBD2 (5 bases each). The CDR3 length is 18 residues. The germline gives CDR1 LNHDA, CDR2 SQIVND (reference sequence). V was clipped by 5 bases and J by 1 base, with 22 bases between them. The CDR3 DNA reads as TGTGCCAGTAGTGGATTATCCGGGACGTTAAGTCGCACAGATACGCAGTATTTT. Its protein is CASSGLSGTLSRTDTQYF. Filled out from reference TRBV19 and TRBJ2-3, the complete variable domain reads DGGITQSPKYLFRKEGQNVTLSCEQNLNHDAMYWYRQDPGQGLRLIYYSQIVNDFQKGDIAEGYSVSREKKESFPLTVTSAQKNPTAFYLCASSGLSGTLSRTDTQYFGPGTRLTVL.

The V and J genes are TRBV4-3 and TRBJ2-4; 8 nucleotides line up with TRBD2. CDR1 is LGHNA and CDR2 is YSLEER in the germline V gene. Trimming at V came to 0 bases and at J to 5 bases, leaving 3 bases not matched to a gene. CDR3 size: 15 residues. CDR3: CASSQDFGGENIQYF. For the CDR3, the DNA is TGCGCCAGCAGCCAAGACTTCGGGGGGGAAAACATTCAGTACTTC.

The chain has TRBV7-3 and TRBJ1-2; D not certain. The V end lost 2 bases, the J end lost 0 bases, and 10 bases lay between the germline ends. The CDR3 loop spans 15 amino acids. Germline V gene sequence: CDR1 SGHTA, CDR2 FQGTGA. The CDR3 coding sequence is TGTGCCAGCAGCTTAGCTTGGGATACTAACTATGGCTACACCTTC. Encoded protein: CASSLAWDTNYGYTF.

The gene calls are TRBV7-3 and TRBJ2-1, with 13 bases identical to TRBD2. Germline assignment: CDR1 SGHTA and CDR2 FQGTGA. The CDR3 is 16 residues long. After removal of 5 bases from V and 9 bases from J, the junction contained 10 bases not matched to a gene. The CDR3: CASSPWTSGGRGEQFF. For the CDR3, the DNA is TGTGCCAGCAGCCCGTGGACTAGCGGGGGCAGGGGTGAGCAGTTCTTC.

This chain joins TRBV21-1 and TRBJ1-5; the tabulated D call, TRBD1, remains unverified against the DNA. TRBV21-1 is described as a pseudogene. The CDR3 extends over 16 amino acids. The CDR3, as DNA: TGTGCCAGCAGCAAAGAACACGGACAGGGCTTTCAGCCCCAGCATTTT. It codes for CASSKEHGQGFQPQHF.

This chain connects TRBV7-2 to TRBJ2-4; D is unclear. The CDR3 contains 14 residues. The ends were cut back, 1 base at V and 6 bases at J, with 10 bases in the middle. Germline V gene sequence: CDR1 SGHTA, CDR2 FQGNSA. The CDR3 sequence: CASSLEGWANIQYF. The DNA for the CDR3 is TGTGCCAGCAGCTTAGAAGGGTGGGCAAACATTCAGTACTTC.

The chain is built from TRBV7-3 and TRBJ2-1; D call uncertain. The germline V and J ends were trimmed by 4 bases and 7 bases, with 14 bases remaining between them. CDR3 length: 14 residues. Germline values: CDR1 SGHTA, CDR2 FQGTGA. CDR3 DNA sequence: TGTGCCAGCAGCTCAATCCACGGGTGGAATGAGCAGTTCTTC. This encodes CASSSIHGWNEQFF.

The J gene is TRBJ2-1, the V gene TRBV7-2; D uncertain. Germline V CDR1 and CDR2: SGHTA, FQGNSA. The CDR3 totals 19 residues. The V and J ends lost 4 bases and 5 bases respectively, with 27 bases between them. The CDR3 DNA follows: TGTGCCAGCAGCTCCGGCCCGCTCCAGCACCCTTTGATAGACAATGAGCAGTTCTTC. It specifies CASSSGPLQHPLIDNEQFF. The variable domain in full, completed from reference TRBV7-2 and TRBJ2-1, reads GAGVSQSPSNKVTEKGKDVELRCDPISGHTALYWYRQSLGQGLEFLIYFQGNSAPDKSGLPSDRFSAERTGGSVSTLTIQRTQQEDSAVYLCASSSGPLQHPLIDNEQFFGPGTRLTVL.

This chain links TRBV14 with TRBJ1-3; maybe TRBD1 (6 bases). Germline lookup yields CDR1 SGHDN and CDR2 FVKESK. V lost 5 bases and J 3 bases, leaving 14 bases between the germline ends. This CDR3 contains 15 residues. The CDR3 is CASSKIQGFGNTIYF. In DNA form, the CDR3 reads TGTGCCAGCAGCAAAATACAGGGCTTTGGAAACACCATATATTTT.